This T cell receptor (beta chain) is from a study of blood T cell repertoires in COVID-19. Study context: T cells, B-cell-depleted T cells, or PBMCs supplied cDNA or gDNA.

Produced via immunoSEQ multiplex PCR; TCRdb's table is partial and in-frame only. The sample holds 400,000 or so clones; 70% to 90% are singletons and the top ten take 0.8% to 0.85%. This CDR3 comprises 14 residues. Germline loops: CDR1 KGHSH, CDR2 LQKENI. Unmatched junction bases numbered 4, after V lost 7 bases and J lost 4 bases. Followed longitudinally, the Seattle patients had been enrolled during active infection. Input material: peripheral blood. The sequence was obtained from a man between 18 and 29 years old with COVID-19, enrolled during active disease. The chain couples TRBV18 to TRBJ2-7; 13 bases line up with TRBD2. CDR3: CASFTSGRVYEQYF. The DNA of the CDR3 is TGTGCCAGCTTTACTAGCGGGAGGGTGTACGAGCAGTACTTC.